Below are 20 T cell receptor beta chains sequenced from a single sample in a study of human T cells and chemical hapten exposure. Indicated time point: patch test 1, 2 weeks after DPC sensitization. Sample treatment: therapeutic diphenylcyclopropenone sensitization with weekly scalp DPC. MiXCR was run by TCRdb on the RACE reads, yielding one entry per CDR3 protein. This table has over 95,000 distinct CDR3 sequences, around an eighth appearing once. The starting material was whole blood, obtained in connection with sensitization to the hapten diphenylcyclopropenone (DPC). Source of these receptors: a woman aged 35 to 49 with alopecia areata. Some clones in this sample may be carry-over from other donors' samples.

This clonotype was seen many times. This CDR3 reads CASRLGELQYF. CDR3 DNA sequence: TGTGCCAGCAGGCTGGGGGAGTTGCAGTATTTT. V and J are TRBV6-6 and TRBJ2-3; either TRBD1 or TRBD2 may fit D (5 bases each). Germline V CDR1 and CDR2: MNHNY, SVGAGI (reference sequence). Between the trimmed V and J ends, which lost 6 bases and 11 bases, there was a span of 12 bases. This CDR3 region has 11 residues.

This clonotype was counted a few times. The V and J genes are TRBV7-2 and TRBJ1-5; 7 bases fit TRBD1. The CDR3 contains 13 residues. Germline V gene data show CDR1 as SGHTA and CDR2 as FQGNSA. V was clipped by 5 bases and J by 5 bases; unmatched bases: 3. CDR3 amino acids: CASSQGGHQPQHF. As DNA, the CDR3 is TGTGCCAGCAGCCAGGGGGGACATCAGCCCCAGCATTTT.

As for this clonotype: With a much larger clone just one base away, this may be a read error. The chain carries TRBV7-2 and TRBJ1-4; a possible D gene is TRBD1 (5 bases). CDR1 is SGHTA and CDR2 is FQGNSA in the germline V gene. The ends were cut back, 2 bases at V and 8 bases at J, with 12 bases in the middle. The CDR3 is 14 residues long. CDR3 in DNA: TGTACCAGCAGCTTAAGCGGGACCGTCGAAAAACTGTTTTTT. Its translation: CTSSLSGTVEKLFF.

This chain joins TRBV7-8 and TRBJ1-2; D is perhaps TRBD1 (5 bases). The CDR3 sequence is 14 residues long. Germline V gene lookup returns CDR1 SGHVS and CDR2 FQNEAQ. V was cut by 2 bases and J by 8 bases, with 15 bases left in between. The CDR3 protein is CASSLTGSTGGYTF. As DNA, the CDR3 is TGTGCCAGCAGCTTAACGGGGAGTACAGGCGGCTACACCTTC.

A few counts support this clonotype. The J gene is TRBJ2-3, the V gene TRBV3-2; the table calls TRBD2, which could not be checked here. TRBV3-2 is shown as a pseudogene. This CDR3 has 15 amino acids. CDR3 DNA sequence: TGTGCCAGCAGCCCGGGGGACTTTAGCACAGATACGCAGTATTTT. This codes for CASSPGDFSTDTQYF.

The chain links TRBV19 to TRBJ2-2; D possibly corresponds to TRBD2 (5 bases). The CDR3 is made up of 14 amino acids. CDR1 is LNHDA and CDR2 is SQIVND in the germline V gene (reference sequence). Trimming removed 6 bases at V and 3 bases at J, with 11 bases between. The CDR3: CASSERYDTGELFF. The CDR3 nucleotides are TGTGCCAGTAGCGAGCGGTACGACACCGGGGAGCTGTTTTTT.

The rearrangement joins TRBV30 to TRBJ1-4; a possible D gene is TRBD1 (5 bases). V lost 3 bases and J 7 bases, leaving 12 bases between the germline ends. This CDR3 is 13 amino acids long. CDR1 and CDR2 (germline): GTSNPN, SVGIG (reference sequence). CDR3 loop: CAWRYRGGEKLFF. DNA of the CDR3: TGTGCCTGGAGGTACCGGGGCGGTGAAAAACTGTTTTTT.

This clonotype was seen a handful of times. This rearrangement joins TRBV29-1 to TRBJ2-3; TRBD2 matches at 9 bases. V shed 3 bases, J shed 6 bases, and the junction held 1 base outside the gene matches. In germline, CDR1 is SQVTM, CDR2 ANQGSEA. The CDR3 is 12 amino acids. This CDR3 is CSVDSGSDTQYF. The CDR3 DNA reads TGCAGCGTTGATAGCGGGAGCGATACGCAGTATTTT.

This CDR3 is CASSPGLAGEQYF. CDR3 in DNA: TGTGCCAGCAGCCCGGGACTAGCGGGCGAGCAGTACTTC. The chain couples TRBV7-3 to TRBJ2-7, with 12 nucleotides matching TRBD2. Germline loops: CDR1 SGHTA, CDR2 FQGTGA. CDR3 length: 13 amino acids. V shed 5 bases and J 6 bases; nucleotides not matched to a gene: 2.

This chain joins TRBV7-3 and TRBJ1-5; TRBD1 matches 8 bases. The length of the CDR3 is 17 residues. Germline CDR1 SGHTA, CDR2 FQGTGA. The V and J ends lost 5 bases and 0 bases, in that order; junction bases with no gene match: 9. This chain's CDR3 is CASSQDRGGDSNQPQHF. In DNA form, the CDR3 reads TGTGCCAGCAGCCAAGACAGGGGAGGGGATAGCAATCAGCCCCAGCATTTT.

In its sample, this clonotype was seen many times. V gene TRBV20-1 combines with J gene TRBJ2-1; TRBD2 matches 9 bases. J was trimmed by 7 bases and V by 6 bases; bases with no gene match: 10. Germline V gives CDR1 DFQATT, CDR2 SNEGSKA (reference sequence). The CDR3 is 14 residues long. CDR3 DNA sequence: TGCAGTGCCCTCCCTAGCGGGAAGTGGAATGAGCAGTTCTTC. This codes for CSALPSGKWNEQFF.

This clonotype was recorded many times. DNA of the CDR3: TGTGCCAGCAGTCAGCTAGCGGGACACCAGGCGACAGATACGCAGTATTTT. It yields the protein CASSQLAGHQATDTQYF. This chain connects TRBV14 to TRBJ2-3, with TRBD2 matching 9 bases. Germline assignment: CDR1 SGHDN and CDR2 FVKESK. After removal of 6 bases from V and 3 bases from J, the junction contained 13 bases not matched to a gene. CDR3 length: 17 residues.

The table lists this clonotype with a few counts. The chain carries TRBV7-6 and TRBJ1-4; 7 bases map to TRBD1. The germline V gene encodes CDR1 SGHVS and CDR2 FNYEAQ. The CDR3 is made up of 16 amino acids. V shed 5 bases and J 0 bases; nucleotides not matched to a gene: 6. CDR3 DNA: TGTGCCAGCAGCAAACAGGGGACTCCAACTAATGAAAAACTGTTTTTT. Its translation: CASSKQGTPTNEKLFF.

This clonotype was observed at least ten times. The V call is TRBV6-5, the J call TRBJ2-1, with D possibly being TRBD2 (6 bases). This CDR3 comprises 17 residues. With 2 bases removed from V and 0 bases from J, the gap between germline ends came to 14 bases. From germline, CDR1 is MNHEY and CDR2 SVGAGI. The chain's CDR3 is CASSYESGTLSYNEQFF. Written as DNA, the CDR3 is TGTGCCAGCAGTTACGAGTCCGGGACTCTCTCCTACAATGAGCAGTTCTTC.

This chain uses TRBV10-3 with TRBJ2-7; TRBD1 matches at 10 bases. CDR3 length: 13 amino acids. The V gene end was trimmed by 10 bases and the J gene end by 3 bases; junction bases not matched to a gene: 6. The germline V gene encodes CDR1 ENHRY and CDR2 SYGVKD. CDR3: CASGTGENYEQYF. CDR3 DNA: TGTGCCAGCGGGACAGGGGAGAACTACGAGCAGTACTTC.

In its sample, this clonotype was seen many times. The CDR3 reads CASSSSSSSGANVLTF. The CDR3 DNA reads as TGTGCCAGCAGCTCGTCCAGCAGCTCTGGGGCCAACGTCCTGACTTTC. This chain links TRBV7-6 with TRBJ2-6; no clear D gene. The V and J ends lost 4 bases and 0 bases respectively, with 10 bases between them. The CDR3 totals 16 residues. The germline CDR1 and CDR2 sequences are SGHVS and FNYEAQ.

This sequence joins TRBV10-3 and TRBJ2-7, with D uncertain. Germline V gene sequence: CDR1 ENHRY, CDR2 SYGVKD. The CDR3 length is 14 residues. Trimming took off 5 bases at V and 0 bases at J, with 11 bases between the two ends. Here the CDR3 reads CAISREYASYEQYF. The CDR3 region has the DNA TGTGCCATCAGTAGAGAGTACGCCTCCTACGAGCAGTACTTC.

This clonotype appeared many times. The CDR3 coding sequence is TGCGCCAGCACCTTAGGACAGGGGACCTACAATGAGCAGTTCTTC. Its translation is CASTLGQGTYNEQFF. V usage is TRBV4-3 and J usage is TRBJ2-1; TRBD1 agrees at 9 bases. V was pared by 7 bases and J by 2 bases, with 6 bases of the junction left unmatched. Per the germline V gene, CDR1 is LGHNA and CDR2 is YSLEER. There are 15 residues in the CDR3.

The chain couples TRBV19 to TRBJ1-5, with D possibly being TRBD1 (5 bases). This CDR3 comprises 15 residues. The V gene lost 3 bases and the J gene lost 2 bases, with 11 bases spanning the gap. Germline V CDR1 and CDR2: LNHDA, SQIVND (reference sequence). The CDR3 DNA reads TGTGCCAGTAGTATTGGCAGGGCGGGCAATCAGCCCCAGCATTTT. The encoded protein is CASSIGRAGNQPQHF.

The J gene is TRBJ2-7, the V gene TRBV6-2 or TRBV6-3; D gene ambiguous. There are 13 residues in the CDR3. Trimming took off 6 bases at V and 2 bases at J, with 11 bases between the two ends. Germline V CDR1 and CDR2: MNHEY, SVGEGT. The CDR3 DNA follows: TGTGCCAGCAGAGGTTCAGATACCTACGAGCAGTACTTC. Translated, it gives CASRGSDTYEQYF.